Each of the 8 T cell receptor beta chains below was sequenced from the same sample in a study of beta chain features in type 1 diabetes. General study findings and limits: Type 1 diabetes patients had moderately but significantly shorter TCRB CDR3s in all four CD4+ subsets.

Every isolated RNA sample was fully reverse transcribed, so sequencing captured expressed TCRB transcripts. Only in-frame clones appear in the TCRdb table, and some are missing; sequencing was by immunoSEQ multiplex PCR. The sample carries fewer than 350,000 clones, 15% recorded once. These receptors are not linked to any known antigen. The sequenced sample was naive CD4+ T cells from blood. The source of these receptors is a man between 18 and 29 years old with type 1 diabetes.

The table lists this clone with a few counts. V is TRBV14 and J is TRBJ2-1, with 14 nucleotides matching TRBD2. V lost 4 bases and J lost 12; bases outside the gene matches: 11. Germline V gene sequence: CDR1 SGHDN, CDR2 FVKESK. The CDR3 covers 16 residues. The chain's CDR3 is CASSRRTGTSGSLQFF. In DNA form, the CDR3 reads TGTGCCAGCAGCCGACGAACCGGGACTAGCGGGAGCCTGCAGTTCTTC.

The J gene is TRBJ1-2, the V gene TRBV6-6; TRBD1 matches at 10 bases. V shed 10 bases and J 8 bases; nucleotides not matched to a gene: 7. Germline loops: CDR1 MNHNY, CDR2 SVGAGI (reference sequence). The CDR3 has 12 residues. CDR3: CATRQGAHGYTF. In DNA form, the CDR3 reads TGTGCCACCAGACAGGGGGCGCACGGCTACACCTTC.

The CDR3 reads CASSLGQGVGMYGYTF. DNA of the CDR3: TGTGCCAGCAGTTTAGGACAGGGGGTAGGAATGTATGGCTACACCTTC. The rearrangement joins TRBV28 to TRBJ1-2, with 10 bases that match TRBD1. The CDR3 contains 16 residues. The V gene end was trimmed by 2 bases and the J gene end by 5 bases; junction bases not matched to a gene: 8. Looked up from germline, CDR1 is MDHEN and CDR2 is SYDVKM.

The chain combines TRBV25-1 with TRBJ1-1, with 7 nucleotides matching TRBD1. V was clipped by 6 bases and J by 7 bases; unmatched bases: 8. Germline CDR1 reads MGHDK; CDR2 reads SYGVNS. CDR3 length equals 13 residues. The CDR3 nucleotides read TGTGCCAGCAGCCTAAAGGGGGACAGTGAAGCTTTCTTT. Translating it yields CASSLKGDSEAFF.

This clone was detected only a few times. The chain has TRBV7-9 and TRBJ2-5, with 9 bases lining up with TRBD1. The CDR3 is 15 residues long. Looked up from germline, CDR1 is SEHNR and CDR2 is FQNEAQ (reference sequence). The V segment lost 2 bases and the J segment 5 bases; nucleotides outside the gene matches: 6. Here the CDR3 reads CASSLTGGAGETQYF. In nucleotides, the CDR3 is TGTGCCAGCAGCTTAACAGGGGGCGCCGGGGAGACCCAGTACTTC.

The DNA of the CDR3 is TGCGCCAGCAGCTTGGCGGGGGAGTACAATGAGCAGTTCTTC. Its protein product is CASSLAGEYNEQFF. V usage is TRBV5-1 and J usage is TRBJ2-1, with D possibly matching TRBD2 (6 bases). CDR3 length: 14 residues. V was shortened by 0 bases and J by 4 bases, with 8 bases between the two germline ends. Germline CDR1 reads SGHRS; CDR2 reads YFSETQ.

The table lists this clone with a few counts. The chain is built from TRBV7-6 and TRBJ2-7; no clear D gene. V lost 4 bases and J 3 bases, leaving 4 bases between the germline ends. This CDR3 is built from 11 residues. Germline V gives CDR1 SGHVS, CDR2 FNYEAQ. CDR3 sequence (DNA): TGTGCCAGCAGCTCCATCTACGAGCAGTACTTC. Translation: CASSSIYEQYF.

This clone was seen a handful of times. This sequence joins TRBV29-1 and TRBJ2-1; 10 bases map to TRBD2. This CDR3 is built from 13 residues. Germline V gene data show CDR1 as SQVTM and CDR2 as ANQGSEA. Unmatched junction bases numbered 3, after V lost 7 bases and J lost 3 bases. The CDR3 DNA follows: TGCAGCGCCGGACTAGCGGACTACAATGAGCAGTTCTTC. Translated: CSAGLADYNEQFF.